Following are 21 T cell receptor beta chains from one sample sequenced in a study of blood T cell repertoires in COVID-19. Profiling relied on immunoSEQ multiplex PCR, and the TCRdb table lists in-frame clones only, not all of them. The sample has approximately 81,000 clones, approximately 82% seen once; the top ten hold approximately 7.3%. Sequenced input: peripheral blood. These receptors came from a human donor in a cohort sampled during active COVID-19.

A single count supports this clone. The chain links TRBV19 to TRBJ1-5; 9 positions match TRBD1. CDR3 length: 15 amino acids. Trimming removed 3 bases from V and 6 bases from J; junction bases left unmatched: 6. The germline CDR1 and CDR2 sequences are LNHDA and SQIVND (reference sequence). In DNA, the CDR3 is TGTGCCAGTAGTATGGCGGGACAGGGAACTCAGCCCCAGCATTTT. The encoded protein is CASSMAGQGTQPQHF.

This clone showed up just a few times. The chain joins TRBV2 to TRBJ2-5; a weak D match, TRBD1 (5 bases). V lost 4 bases to trimming and J lost 4 bases, with 16 bases between them. CDR3 length: 15 residues. Germline assignment: CDR1 SNHLY and CDR2 FYNNEI. The chain's CDR3 is CASSVSTGWVETQYF. The DNA of the CDR3 is TGTGCCAGCAGTGTGAGTACAGGCTGGGTAGAGACCCAGTACTTC.

There are a few counts of this clone. The chain is built from TRBV2 and TRBJ1-6, with D perhaps matching TRBD1 (6 bases). This CDR3 has 15 amino acids. CDR1 and CDR2 (germline): SNHLY, FYNNEI. Deletions cut 4 bases from V and 5 bases from J, with 12 bases between. The DNA for the CDR3 is TGTGCCAGCAGTGGTGCCGGGACAAATAATTCACCCCTCCACTTT. Protein product: CASSGAGTNNSPLHF.

CDR3 amino acids: CASSRDSNYGYTF. The CDR3 DNA reads TGTGCCAGCAGCCGGGACAGTAACTATGGCTACACCTTC. V and J are TRBV5-4 and TRBJ1-2; 7 bases agree with TRBD1. Per the germline V gene, CDR1 is SGHNT and CDR2 is YYREEE (reference sequence). J lost 1 base, V lost 4 bases, and 1 base had no gene match. CDR3 length: 13 residues.

The rearrangement links TRBV7-2 to TRBJ2-7, with 9 bases fitting TRBD2. CDR1 is SGHTA and CDR2 is FQGNSA in the germline V gene. The CDR3 has 17 residues. Trimming removed 5 bases from V and 4 bases from J; junction bases left unmatched: 15. In nucleotides, the CDR3 is TGTGCCAGCAGCCCCTCTTTGTGGGGTAGCGGGAGATACGAGCAGTACTTC. Its protein is CASSPSLWGSGRYEQYF. Together with reference TRBV7-2 and TRBJ2-7, the CDR3 gives the full variable domain: GAGVSQSPSNKVTEKGKDVELRCDPISGHTALYWYRQSLGQGLEFLIYFQGNSAPDKSGLPSDRFSAERTGGSVSTLTIQRTQQEDSAVYLCASSPSLWGSGRYEQYFGPGTRLTVT.

The chain links TRBV18 to TRBJ1-1; D is undetermined. The V and J ends lost 6 bases and 1 base respectively, with 9 bases between them. This CDR3 is 13 amino acids long. Germline CDR1 is KGHSH and CDR2 is LQKENI. CDR3 amino acids: CASSRDTNTEAFF. The CDR3 DNA sequence: TGTGCCAGCTCCCGCGACACGAACACTGAAGCTTTCTTT.

The chain recombines TRBV29-1 with TRBJ1-2; 7 bases are a match to TRBD1. The CDR3 extends over 11 amino acids. Germline-derived CDR1 and CDR2 are SQVTM and ANQGSEA. J lost 11 bases, V lost 3 bases, and 6 bases had no gene match. The CDR3 nucleotides are TGCAGCGTTGATAGGACAGGACGGTACACCTTC. Protein sequence: CSVDRTGRYTF.

The J gene is TRBJ1-6, the V gene TRBV4-3; maybe TRBD1 (6 bases). V was shortened by 5 bases and J by 10 bases, with 15 bases between the two germline ends. The CDR3 totals 14 residues. Germline assignment: CDR1 LGHNA and CDR2 YSLEER. CDR3: CASSTGQIGSPLHF. CDR3 in DNA: TGCGCCAGCAGCACAGGACAGATCGGGTCACCCCTCCACTTT.

V gene TRBV21-1 combines with J gene TRBJ2-7; the table's D call TRBD1 went unverified against the DNA. TRBV21-1 is tagged as a pseudogene. The CDR3 sequence is 16 residues long. For the CDR3, the DNA is TGTGCCAGCAGCAAAGACGGTTGGGCATCATCCTACGAGCAGTACTTC. It is translated as CASSKDGWASSYEQYF.

V is TRBV6-4 and J is TRBJ1-6, with D possibly being TRBD1 (6 bases). The V gene's germline CDR1 is MRHNA and CDR2 SNTAGT. Deletions cut 4 bases from V and 7 bases from J, with 14 bases between. CDR3 length equals 15 residues. CDR3 sequence (DNA): TGTGCCAGCAGTGCTACTCAGGGGTTGAATTCACCCCTCCACTTT. As protein: CASSATQGLNSPLHF.

The gene calls are TRBV4-3 and TRBJ1-6; 7 bases match TRBD1. This CDR3 has 15 amino acids. After removal of 4 bases from V and 8 bases from J, the junction contained 8 bases not matched to a gene. The V gene's germline CDR1 is LGHNA and CDR2 YSLEER. Here the CDR3 DNA reads TGCGCCAGCAGCCTTACCGGACAGGATGATTCACCCCTCCACTTT. Translation gives CASSLTGQDDSPLHF.

The chain has TRBV18 and TRBJ1-1, with D tentatively TRBD1 (5 bases). V dropped 1 base and J dropped 4 bases, with 16 bases sitting between them. The germline V gene has CDR1 KGHSH and CDR2 LQKENI. CDR3 length equals 16 residues. CDR3 sequence (DNA): TGTGCCAGCTCACCACAAAGATCAGGGCCCTCCACTGAAGCTTTCTTT. Translation gives CASSPQRSGPSTEAFF.

This clone was counted a few times. The V gene is TRBV27, the J gene TRBJ1-2; 10 nucleotides match TRBD1. The germline CDR1 and CDR2 sequences are MNHEY and SMNVEV (reference sequence). Losses at the gene ends were 3 bases for V and 5 bases for J; bases not matched to a gene: 3. This CDR3 contains 14 residues. The CDR3 DNA sequence: TGTGCCAGCAGTTTTATGGACAGGGGGTATGGCTACACCTTC. Its protein is CASSFMDRGYGYTF.

V gene TRBV29-1 combines with J gene TRBJ2-7; 7 positions match TRBD2. Germline CDR1 reads SQVTM; CDR2 reads ANQGSEA. The CDR3 runs 14 residues. The trim removed 1 base at V and 2 bases at J, leaving 5 bases unmatched. The DNA of the CDR3 is TGCAGCGTTGAAGGGACTAGTTCCCCCTACGAGCAGTACTTC. Protein sequence: CSVEGTSSPYEQYF.

This chain uses TRBV7-2 with TRBJ1-2, with D perhaps TRBD1 (6 bases). V shed 8 bases and J shed 4 bases, with 17 bases lying between them. Germline V lookup: CDR1 SGHTA, CDR2 FQGNSA. There are 14 residues in the CDR3. The CDR3 DNA reads TGTGCCAGCCAAGACCGGACAGCATCCTATGGCTACACCTTC. Translating gives CASQDRTASYGYTF. The full variable domain, in which reference TRBV7-2 and TRBJ1-2 provide the parts outside the CDR3, is GAGVSQSPSNKVTEKGKDVELRCDPISGHTALYWYRQSLGQGLEFLIYFQGNSAPDKSGLPSDRFSAERTGGSVSTLTIQRTQQEDSAVYLCASQDRTASYGYTFGSGTRLTVV.

This clone has just one count. The gene calls are TRBV10-3 and TRBJ1-6; TRBD1 agrees at 7 bases. Per germline, CDR1 ENHRY and CDR2 SYGVKD. Trimming cost V 6 bases and J 7 bases; bases outside gene matches: 6. The CDR3 is 14 amino acids. As DNA, the CDR3 is TGTGCCATCAGGGTCGGACAGGACAATTCACCCCTCCACTTT. Protein: CAIRVGQDNSPLHF.

This chain joins TRBV30 and TRBJ2-7; weak D call: TRBD2 (7 bases). V was clipped by 3 bases and J by 6 bases, with 12 bases between them. In germline, CDR1 is GTSNPN, CDR2 SVGIG (reference sequence). The CDR3 is 12 amino acids. DNA for the CDR3: TGTGCCTGGAGCTCGGCGGGGGCCGAGCAGTACTTC. Its protein is CAWSSAGAEQYF.

This sequence joins TRBV7-3 and TRBJ2-6, with TRBD2 as a possible D gene (5 bases). Trimming shortened V by 6 bases and J by 0 bases, and 6 bases separated the two germline ends. Germline V CDR1 and CDR2: SGHTA, FQGTGA. CDR3 length: 14 amino acids. Written as DNA, the CDR3 is TGTGCCAGCAGTCGGGACTCTGGGGCCAACGTCCTGACTTTC. Translating gives CASSRDSGANVLTF.

V is TRBV2 and J is TRBJ2-7, with 9 positions matching TRBD2. Per the germline V gene, CDR1 is SNHLY and CDR2 is FYNNEI. The junction had 6 bases not matched to a gene; V was cut back by 6 bases and J by 3 bases. The CDR3 spans 14 residues. The CDR3, as DNA: TGTGCCAGCAGAGTAGCGGGGGTGGGCTACGAGCAGTACTTC. Protein product: CASRVAGVGYEQYF. Complete variable domain (other parts from reference TRBV2 and TRBJ2-7): EPEVTQTPSHQVTQMGQEVILRCVPISNHLYFYWYRQILGQKVEFLVSFYNNEISEKSEIFDDQFSVERPDGSNFTLKIRSTKLEDSAMYFCASRVAGVGYEQYFGPGTRLTVT.

The chain combines TRBV20-1 with TRBJ1-1, with D unresolved. CDR1 DFQATT and CDR2 SNEGSKA come from the germline V gene (reference sequence). The CDR3 has 11 residues. V lost 6 bases to trimming and J lost 1 base, with 6 bases between them. The CDR3 loop reads CSAEKNTEAFF. The CDR3 DNA reads as TGCAGTGCCGAGAAGAACACTGAAGCTTTCTTT.

V is TRBV18 and J is TRBJ2-2; D gene uncertain. Trimming took off 3 bases at V and 1 base at J, with 9 bases between the two ends. The CDR3 runs 15 residues. The V gene's germline CDR1 is KGHSH and CDR2 LQKENI. The chain's CDR3 is CASSPLTGNTGELFF. The CDR3 DNA sequence: TGTGCCAGCTCACCCCTTACGGGGAACACCGGGGAGCTGTTTTTT.